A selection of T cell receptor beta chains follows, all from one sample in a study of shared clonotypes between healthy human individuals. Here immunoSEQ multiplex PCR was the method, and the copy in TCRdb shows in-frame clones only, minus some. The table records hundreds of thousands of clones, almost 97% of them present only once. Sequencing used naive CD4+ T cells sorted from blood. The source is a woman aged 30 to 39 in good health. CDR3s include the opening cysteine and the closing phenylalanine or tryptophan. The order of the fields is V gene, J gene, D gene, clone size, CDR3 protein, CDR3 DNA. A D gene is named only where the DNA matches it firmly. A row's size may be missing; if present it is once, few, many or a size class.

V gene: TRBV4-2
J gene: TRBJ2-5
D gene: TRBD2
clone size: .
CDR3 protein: CASSPQGLAGGYQETQYF
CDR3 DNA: TGTGCCAGCAGCCCCCAGGGACTAGCGGGAGGGTACCAAGAGACCCAGTACTTC

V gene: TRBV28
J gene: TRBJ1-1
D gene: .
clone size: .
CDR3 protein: CASGDPPYSNTEAFF
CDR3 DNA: TGTGCCAGCGGCGACCCACCTTATTCGAACACTGAAGCTTTCTTT

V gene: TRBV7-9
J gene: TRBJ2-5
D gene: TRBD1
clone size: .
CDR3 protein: CASSGDREETQYF
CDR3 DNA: TGTGCCAGCAGCGGAGACAGGGAAGAGACCCAGTACTTC

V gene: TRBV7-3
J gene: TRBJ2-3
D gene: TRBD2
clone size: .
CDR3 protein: CASSDQPGLAGNLNTDTQYF
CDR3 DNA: TGTGCCAGCAGTGATCAACCGGGACTAGCGGGAAATCTTAACACAGATACGCAGTATTTT

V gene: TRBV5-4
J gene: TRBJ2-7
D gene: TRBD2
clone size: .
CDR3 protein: CASSLERGTYEQYF
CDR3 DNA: TGTGCCAGCAGCTTAGAGCGGGGGACCTACGAGCAGTACTTC

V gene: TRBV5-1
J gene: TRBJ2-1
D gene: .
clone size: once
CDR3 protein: CASSLGQVLAGGQFF
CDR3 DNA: TGCGCCAGCAGCCTGGGACAGGTCCTAGCGGGTGGGCAGTTCTTC

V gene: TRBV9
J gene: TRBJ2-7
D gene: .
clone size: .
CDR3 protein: CASSVDPDGDYEQYF
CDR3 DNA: TGTGCCAGCAGCGTAGATCCCGACGGGGACTACGAGCAGTACTTC

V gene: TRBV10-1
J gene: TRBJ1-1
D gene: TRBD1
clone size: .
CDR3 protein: CASSEGTGGRAFF
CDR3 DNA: TGCGCCAGCAGTGAAGGGACAGGGGGTCGAGCTTTCTTT

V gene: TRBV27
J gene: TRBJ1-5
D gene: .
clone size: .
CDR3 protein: CAPGGEGNQPQHF
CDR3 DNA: TGTGCCCCCGGGGGGGAGGGGAATCAGCCCCAGCATTTT

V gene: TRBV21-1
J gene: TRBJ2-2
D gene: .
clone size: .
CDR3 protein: CASSKGDRRVNTGELFF
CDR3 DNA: TGTGCCAGCAGCAAAGGGGACAGACGGGTGAACACCGGGGAGCTGTTTTTT